This TCR beta chain emerged from a study of CD8+ T cells in alopecia areata. V was pared by 4 bases and J by 2 bases, with 15 bases between. The length of the CDR3 is 15 residues. Germline-derived CDR1 and CDR2 are SGHDN and FVKESK. Isolated RNA was reverse transcribed into cDNA used as the sequencing template. This table comes from immunoSEQ multiplex PCR, and its TCRdb copy is limited to in-frame clones, with some not included. The sample records approximately 34,000 clones, roughly half being singletons. Obtained from alopecia areata patients were lesional scalp punch biopsies along with peripheral blood.

The V and J genes are TRBV14 and TRBJ2-7; no firm D call. This TCR derives from a human donor with alopecia areata. Sequencing was performed on NKG2D-high CD8+ T cells sorted from blood. The CDR3 sequence: CASSPSPAPPYEQYF. The CDR3 DNA follows: TGTGCCAGCAGCCCCAGCCCAGCACCCCCCTACGAGCAGTACTTC.